One sample yielded the 21 T cell receptor beta chains listed below, sequenced in a study of blood T cell repertoires in COVID-19. The repertoire was sequenced with immunoSEQ multiplex PCR; TCRdb's copy has only in-frame clones and lacks some. This table has approximately 200,000 clones, about 82% appearing once. Sequenced input: peripheral blood. These receptor sequences come from a woman in her 30s with acute or convalescent COVID-19.

This clone has only one observation. The chain employs TRBV7-6 and TRBJ1-4; the match to TRBD1 covers 7 bases. Germline loops: CDR1 SGHVS, CDR2 FNYEAQ. V lost 2 bases, J lost 3 bases, and 3 bases stayed unmatched. The CDR3 totals 15 residues. This chain's CDR3 is CASSLRGTANEKLFF. CDR3 in DNA: TGTGCCAGCAGCTTAAGGGGGACAGCTAATGAAAAACTGTTTTTT.

The rearrangement joins TRBV28 to TRBJ1-2; 9 nucleotides align to TRBD1. Germline CDR1 and CDR2: MDHEN and SYDVKM. The length of the CDR3 is 15 residues. The J segment lost 14 bases and the V segment lost 4 bases, leaving 17 bases of the junction unmatched. The CDR3: CASSSEGQGSLVRTF. In DNA form, the CDR3 reads TGTGCCAGCAGTTCTGAGGGACAGGGCTCGCTAGTGCGGACCTTC.

This clone has more than one count but fewer than ten. V is TRBV6-5 and J is TRBJ1-6, with D perhaps matching TRBD1 (6 bases). The CDR3 extends over 14 amino acids. V was pared by 6 bases and J by 12 bases, with 18 bases between. Germline V gene sequence: CDR1 MNHEY, CDR2 SVGAGI. The CDR3 protein is CASRLTGLVEPLHF. The CDR3 nucleotides read TGTGCCAGCAGACTCACAGGGCTGGTCGAACCCCTCCACTTT.

The chain has TRBV18 and TRBJ1-1; 9 positions agree with TRBD1. This CDR3 is built from 16 residues. The V gene end was trimmed by 3 bases and the J gene end by 4 bases; junction bases not matched to a gene: 9. Germline values: CDR1 KGHSH, CDR2 LQKENI. The DNA for the CDR3 is TGTGCCAGCTCACCTTCCGGGACAGGGAAGTCCACTGAAGCTTTCTTT. Its protein product is CASSPSGTGKSTEAFF.

The chain has TRBV28 and TRBJ1-2; no clear D gene. Trimming left V 5 bases short and J 4 bases short, with 8 bases between. Germline V lookup: CDR1 MDHEN, CDR2 SYDVKM. This CDR3 contains 12 residues. CDR3 loop: CASSAIAYGYTF. Written as DNA, the CDR3 is TGTGCCAGCAGTGCGATAGCCTATGGCTACACCTTC.

V is TRBV7-9 and J is TRBJ1-2, with D perhaps matching TRBD1 (5 bases). The CDR3 consists of 15 residues. With 1 base removed from V and 8 bases from J, the gap between germline ends came to 17 bases. CDR1 is SEHNR and CDR2 is FQNEAQ in the germline V gene (reference sequence). CDR3 sequence reads: CASSLDWGGVHGYTF. DNA of the CDR3: TGTGCCAGCAGCTTAGACTGGGGGGGTGTGCACGGCTACACCTTC.

This clone was seen more than once but under ten times. V gene TRBV28 combines with J gene TRBJ2-1, with 7 bases that match TRBD1. Germline CDR1 and CDR2: MDHEN and SYDVKM. V shed 5 bases, J shed 3 bases, and the junction held 7 bases outside the gene matches. This CDR3 has 15 residues. Written as DNA, the CDR3 is TGTGCCAGCAGTGCCGGGACAGATTACTACAATGAGCAGTTCTTC. Its protein product is CASSAGTDYYNEQFF.

The rearrangement links TRBV2 to TRBJ1-5, with 7 bases lining up with TRBD1. The germline CDR1 and CDR2 sequences are SNHLY and FYNNEI. CDR3 length: 16 amino acids. V gave up 4 bases and J gave up 0 bases; unmatched junction bases: 6. The CDR3 here is CASSGDRPFSNQPQHF. The CDR3 DNA is TGTGCCAGCAGTGGGGACAGACCTTTTAGCAATCAGCCCCAGCATTTT.

The chain has TRBV20-1 and TRBJ2-1; 8 bases match TRBD2. Germline values: CDR1 DFQATT, CDR2 SNEGSKA (reference sequence). This CDR3 comprises 14 residues. Trimming removed 3 bases from V and 7 bases from J; junction bases left unmatched: 8. CDR3 in amino acids: CSASHSGVVNEQFF. The CDR3 DNA sequence: TGCAGTGCTAGTCATAGCGGGGTGGTTAATGAGCAGTTCTTC.

This clone has a single count. The J gene is TRBJ2-6, the V gene TRBV6-2 or TRBV6-3; possibly TRBD1 for D (6 bases). V was cut by 4 bases and J by 1 base, with 8 bases left in between. The V gene's germline CDR1 is MNHEY and CDR2 SVGEGT. The CDR3 loop spans 15 amino acids. In DNA, the CDR3 is TGTGCCAGCAGTTTTCAGGGGTCTGGGGCCAACGTCCTGACTTTC. This codes for CASSFQGSGANVLTF.

This chain joins TRBV20-1 and TRBJ1-5; D is ambiguous. V lost 3 bases to trimming and J lost 3 bases, with 9 bases between them. CDR1 and CDR2 (germline): DFQATT, SNEGSKA (reference sequence). The CDR3 is 13 amino acids. CDR3 region: CSASAGYNQPQHF. In DNA form, the CDR3 reads TGCAGTGCTAGTGCGGGGTACAATCAGCCCCAGCATTTT.

This chain links TRBV28 with TRBJ1-3, with D possibly being TRBD1 (6 bases). The germline CDR1 and CDR2 sequences are MDHEN and SYDVKM. Between the trimmed V and J ends, which lost 3 bases and 0 bases, there was a span of 24 bases. The CDR3 contains 20 residues. CDR3 in DNA: TGTGCCAGCAGTTTGGGCTTGGTCCCGACAGGCTGGATCTCTGGAAACACCATATATTTT. It is translated as CASSLGLVPTGWISGNTIYF. The full variable domain, in which reference TRBV28 and TRBJ1-3 provide the parts outside the CDR3, is DVKVTQSSRYLVKRTGEKVFLECVQDMDHENMFWYRQDPGLGLRLIYFSYDVKMKEKGDIPEGYSVSREKKERFSLILESASTNQTSMYLCASSLGLVPTGWISGNTIYFGEGSWLTVV.

The chain couples TRBV7-2 to TRBJ2-1; 11 nucleotides line up with TRBD2. This CDR3 contains 15 residues. Germline V gives CDR1 SGHTA, CDR2 FQGNSA. The V gene end was trimmed by 4 bases and the J gene end by 8 bases; junction bases not matched to a gene: 7. The CDR3 reads CASSYTSGSDYEQFF. The CDR3, as DNA: TGTGCCAGCAGCTATACTAGCGGGAGCGACTATGAGCAGTTCTTC.

The rearrangement joins TRBV5-6 to TRBJ2-3; D might be TRBD2 (5 bases). Trimming pared 4 bases from V and 5 bases from J, leaving 14 bases between. CDR3 length: 14 residues. Germline V gene sequence: CDR1 SGHDT, CDR2 YYEEEE. In nucleotides, the CDR3 is TGTGCCAGCAGCGCATATACGGGGATAGATACGCAGTATTTT. It codes for CASSAYTGIDTQYF.

The genes are TRBV7-2 and TRBJ1-3; TRBD1 is a possible D gene (5 bases). The CDR3 has 15 amino acids. The V end was cut by 5 bases, the J end by 3 bases, with 14 bases between. Germline V gives CDR1 SGHTA, CDR2 FQGNSA. The CDR3 bases are TGTGCCAGCAGCCCCTCACGACAGAGTGGAAACACCATATATTTT. It is translated as CASSPSRQSGNTIYF.

The CDR3 is CASSVASSTGDTQYF. DNA for the CDR3: TGTGCCAGCAGCGTAGCTAGTAGCACGGGGGATACGCAGTATTTT. The chain carries TRBV9 and TRBJ2-3; maybe TRBD2 (5 bases). Germline CDR1 reads SGDLS; CDR2 reads YYNGEE. V was pared by 0 bases and J by 6 bases, with 14 bases between. CDR3 length: 15 amino acids.

The V call is TRBV11-2, the J call TRBJ1-2; D gene unclear. Trimming took 2 bases from V and 7 from J, leaving 11 bases between them. The germline gives CDR1 SGHAT, CDR2 FQNNGV. The CDR3 is made up of 13 amino acids. CDR3 coding DNA: TGTGCCAGCAGCTTACCTTCTCCCGTTGGCTACACCTTC. Translating it yields CASSLPSPVGYTF.

V is TRBV27 and J is TRBJ2-7; D call uncertain. Germline CDR1 and CDR2: MNHEY and SMNVEV (reference sequence). CDR3 size: 13 residues. V was cut by 1 base and J by 5 bases, with 9 bases left in between. The CDR3 DNA reads as TGTGCCAGCAGTTTATGGCAGTCACACGAGCAGTACTTC. It specifies CASSLWQSHEQYF.

The gene calls are TRBV6-5 and TRBJ1-2; possibly TRBD1 for D (6 bases). CDR3 size: 13 residues. Germline-derived CDR1 and CDR2 are MNHEY and SVGAGI. V was clipped by 8 bases and J by 5 bases, with 15 bases between them. The CDR3 DNA reads TGTGCCAGCCGGGGGGGCTCGGGATATGGCTACACCTTC. Translated, it gives CASRGGSGYGYTF.

This chain connects TRBV19 to TRBJ1-5, with 9 nucleotides matching TRBD1. CDR3 length: 17 amino acids. V lost 2 bases and J lost 2; bases outside the gene matches: 7. Germline CDR1 reads LNHDA; CDR2 reads SQIVND (reference sequence). The CDR3 DNA reads TGTGCCAGTAGTATAAGAGGACAGGGGACCGGCAATCAGCCCCAGCATTTT. Encoded protein: CASSIRGQGTGNQPQHF.

V is TRBV7-2 and J is TRBJ2-1; TRBD2 matches 7 bases. Germline lookup yields CDR1 SGHTA and CDR2 FQGNSA. Trimming took 3 bases from V and 7 from J; bases not matched to a gene: 6. The CDR3 contains 14 residues. The CDR3 sequence: CASSLDLGGNEQFF. The CDR3 bases are TGTGCCAGCAGCTTGGATCTCGGGGGGAATGAGCAGTTCTTC.